The present entry profiles one T cell receptor beta chain with its context. Its antigen is not identified. The sample originates from a study of a mutant IDH1 vaccine in newly diagnosed glioma. Study-wide context: Receipt of radiotherapy, temozolomide, or both preceded the study, and most received both.

General study findings and limits: Researchers report vaccine-induced immune responses in 93.3% of patients.

The CDR3 loop spans 13 amino acids. The germline CDR1 and CDR2 sequences are MDHEN and SYDVKM. Trimming pared 4 bases from V and 1 base from J, leaving 8 bases between. Time point given: week 11, during vaccination. What each vaccine dose contained was 300 ug of mutant IDH1 20-mer peptide, accompanied by topical imiquimod. Donors' newly diagnosed IDH1-mutant WHO grade 3 or 4 astrocytomas lacked nuclear ATRX. TCRdb keeps only in-frame clones here, not all; method: immunoSEQ multiplex PCR. This table holds 95,000 to 120,000 clones, under 90% found once. The chain uses TRBV28 and TRBJ2-7, with D possibly being TRBD2 (6 bases). Here the sequenced sample was PBMCs, taken from a glioma patient whose treatment included an IDH1 peptide vaccine. The clonotype originates from a woman between 45 and 60 years old with glioma. This chain's CDR3 is CASSWRGSYEQYF. The DNA of the CDR3 is TGTGCCAGCAGTTGGAGGGGTTCCTACGAGCAGTACTTC.